Listed here is a single T cell receptor (beta chain). Data came from immunoSEQ multiplex PCR; TCRdb stores just in-frame clones and leaves some out. The data contain tens of thousands of clones, 88% of them singletons. This sample was included in a study of blood T cell repertoires in COVID-19. Study details: Sites across the United States, Italy and Spain contributed samples from acute and convalescent COVID-19.

V lost 4 bases, J lost 4 bases, and 9 bases stayed unmatched. This CDR3 is 15 amino acids long. Germline V gives CDR1 LGHDT, CDR2 YNNKEL (reference sequence). Sequenced input: peripheral blood. The chain uses TRBV3-1 (or the pseudogene TRBV3-2) and TRBJ2-7, with 8 bases lining up with TRBD2. The receptor was derived from a man aged 50-60 years with active COVID-19. In nucleotides, the CDR3 is TGTGCCAGCAGCCGGCGCGGGGGGATCGGTTACGAGCAGTACTTC. Its translation: CASSRRGGIGYEQYF.